These 9 T cell receptor beta chains were all obtained from the same sample, sequenced in a study of shared clonotypes between healthy human individuals. The method was immunoSEQ multiplex PCR; TCRdb's version includes in-frame clones alone and lacks a portion of them. The sample has about 680,000 clones, approximately 74% seen once. The sequenced sample was memory CD4+ T cells sorted from blood. Indicated subset: CD45RA-negative fraction. All receptors derive from a woman younger than 45 in good health.

This clone turned up a few times. The CDR3 sequence: CASSPDRMWGTEAFF. The DNA of the CDR3 is TGTGCCAGCAGCCCCGATCGGATGTGGGGAACTGAAGCTTTCTTT. The chain couples TRBV7-2 to TRBJ1-1, with D uncertain. V shed 5 bases and J shed 5 bases, with 18 bases lying between them. This CDR3 has 15 residues. Germline CDR1 reads SGHTA; CDR2 reads FQGNSA. The whole variable domain, remainder taken from reference TRBV7-2 and TRBJ1-1, is GAGVSQSPSNKVTEKGKDVELRCDPISGHTALYWYRQSLGQGLEFLIYFQGNSAPDKSGLPSDRFSAERTGGSVSTLTIQRTQQEDSAVYLCASSPDRMWGTEAFFGQGTRLTVV.

The chain is built from TRBV25-1 and TRBJ2-7; tentative D call: TRBD1 (5 bases). Trimming removed 10 bases from V and 7 bases from J, with 11 bases in between. The germline V gene has CDR1 MGHDK and CDR2 SYGVNS. This CDR3 spans 10 amino acids. The CDR3 spells CATRVWEQYF. The CDR3 DNA sequence: TGTGCCACCAGGGTTTGGGAGCAGTACTTC.

This chain uses TRBV7-3 with TRBJ2-1, with D perhaps given as TRBD1 or TRBD2 (5 bases each). The germline V gene has CDR1 SGHTA and CDR2 FQGTGA. This CDR3 is built from 17 residues. Trimming cost V 5 bases and J 9 bases, with 26 bases left between them. As DNA, the CDR3 is TGTGCCAGCAGCCCGAGATCCGGGACCGATAAAGAGGCTGAGCAGTTCTTC. This sequence encodes CASSPRSGTDKEAEQFF.

V gene TRBV5-1 combines with J gene TRBJ2-2, with D perhaps matching TRBD1 (6 bases). The V gene's germline CDR1 is SGHRS and CDR2 YFSETQ. V lost 4 bases to trimming and J lost 2 bases, with 12 bases between them. The CDR3 totals 15 residues. CDR3 in DNA: TGCGCCAGCAGCGACGGGACACTAAACACCGGGGAGCTGTTTTTT. As protein: CASSDGTLNTGELFF.

The V gene is TRBV29-1, the J gene TRBJ2-5; perhaps D is TRBD1 or TRBD2 (5 bases each). This CDR3 is built from 14 residues. CDR1 is SQVTM and CDR2 is ANQGSEA in the germline V gene. V lost 6 bases and J 11 bases, leaving 25 bases between the germline ends. CDR3 sequence: CSVRAGTSGVEQYF. The CDR3 nucleotides are TGCAGCGTGCGCGCCGGGACCAGCGGAGTAGAGCAGTACTTC.

This clone was observed many times. The chain combines TRBV5-1 with TRBJ2-3, with a weak D call TRBD2 (6 bases). Trimming removed 4 bases at V and 6 bases at J, with 21 bases between. The CDR3 consists of 16 residues. The germline CDR1 and CDR2 sequences are SGHRS and YFSETQ. CDR3 sequence (DNA): TGCGCCAGCAGCCCTCAACTAGATTCGGGGGTCGATACGCAGTATTTT. This translates into CASSPQLDSGVDTQYF.

There are many counts of this clone. The chain carries TRBV29-1 and TRBJ1-1; D not certain. The CDR3 loop spans 12 amino acids. Trimming pared 6 bases from V and 5 bases from J, leaving 13 bases between. Germline CDR1 SQVTM, CDR2 ANQGSEA. CDR3 residues: CSVLLTGTEAFF. In DNA, the CDR3 is TGCAGCGTCCTACTAACCGGGACTGAAGCTTTCTTT.

This clone showed up just a few times. The chain recombines TRBV28 with TRBJ1-1; possible D gene TRBD1, 5 bases. Germline V gene data show CDR1 as MDHEN and CDR2 as SYDVKM. This CDR3 region has 15 residues. The V gene lost 5 bases and the J gene lost 2 bases, with 15 bases spanning the gap. The CDR3 here is CASSAPRQPNTEAFF. Written as DNA, the CDR3 is TGTGCCAGCAGTGCCCCCAGACAGCCAAACACTGAAGCTTTCTTT.

This clone was found a few times. CDR3 coding DNA: TGTGCCATCAGTAGACTCGGACAGGGCGATGAGCAGTTCTTC. This encodes CAISRLGQGDEQFF. This rearrangement joins TRBV10-3 to TRBJ2-1; the match to TRBD1 covers 8 bases. CDR1 and CDR2 (germline): ENHRY, SYGVKD. The CDR3 sequence is 14 residues long. After removal of 5 bases from V and 8 bases from J, the junction contained 8 bases not matched to a gene.